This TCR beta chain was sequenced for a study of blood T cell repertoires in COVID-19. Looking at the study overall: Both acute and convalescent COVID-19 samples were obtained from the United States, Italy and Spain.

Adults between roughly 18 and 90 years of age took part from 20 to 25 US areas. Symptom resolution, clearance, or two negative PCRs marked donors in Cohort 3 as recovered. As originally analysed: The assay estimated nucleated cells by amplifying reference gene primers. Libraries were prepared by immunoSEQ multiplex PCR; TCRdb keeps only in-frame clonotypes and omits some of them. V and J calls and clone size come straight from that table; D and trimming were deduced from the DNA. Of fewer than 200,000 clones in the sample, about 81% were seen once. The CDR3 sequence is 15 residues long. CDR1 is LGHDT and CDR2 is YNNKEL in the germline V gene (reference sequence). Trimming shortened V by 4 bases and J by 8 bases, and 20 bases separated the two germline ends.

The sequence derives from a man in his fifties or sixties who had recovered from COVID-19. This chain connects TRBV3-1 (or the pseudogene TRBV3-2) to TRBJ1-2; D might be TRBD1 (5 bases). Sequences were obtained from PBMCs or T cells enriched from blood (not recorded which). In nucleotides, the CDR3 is TGTGCCAGCAGCCCTAACGGGACTCCCCAGAAGGGCTACACCTTC. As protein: CASSPNGTPQKGYTF.